These 25 T cell receptor beta chains share one sample of origin, sequenced in a study of spatial heterogeneity in lung cancer. Regarding time point: sample taken at primary tumor resection. TCRdb used MiXCR to reprocess the 5' RACE reads, holding one entry per CDR3 protein. The sample yields over 45,000 distinct CDR3 sequences, roughly 5% seen once. The material sequenced was PBMCs, taken at surgery. The receptors here all came from a male donor with early-stage non-small cell lung cancer.

There are many counts of this clonotype. The chain carries TRBV20-1 and TRBJ1-1, with D maybe TRBD1 (6 bases). The CDR3 sequence is 13 residues long. Germline V gene lookup returns CDR1 DFQATT and CDR2 SNEGSKA (reference sequence). V lost 4 bases, J lost 6 bases, and 15 bases lay in between. CDR3 residues: CSATTGQTPEAFF. In DNA, the CDR3 is TGCAGTGCTACCACCGGACAGACCCCTGAAGCTTTCTTT.

This clonotype was seen at least ten times. V is TRBV9 and J is TRBJ2-7, with 12 bases aligning to TRBD1. The V segment lost 4 bases and the J segment 4 bases; nucleotides outside the gene matches: 9. The CDR3 sequence is 16 residues long. Looked up from germline, CDR1 is SGDLS and CDR2 is YYNGEE. For the CDR3, the DNA is TGTGCCAGCAGCCCCCTCGAGGGACAGGGGGCGTACGAGCAGTACTTC. Amino acids: CASSPLEGQGAYEQYF.

This clonotype was observed at least ten times. The chain carries TRBV5-1 and TRBJ1-1; TRBD1 matches 7 bases. The CDR3 spans 14 residues. The V and J ends lost 3 bases and 6 bases, in that order; junction bases with no gene match: 8. Germline lookup yields CDR1 SGHRS and CDR2 YFSETQ. The CDR3 loop is CASSWGDSDAEAFF. DNA for the CDR3: TGCGCCAGCAGCTGGGGGGACAGCGACGCTGAAGCTTTCTTT.

In this sample, this clonotype turned up many times. V usage is TRBV7-6 and J usage is TRBJ2-7, with D perhaps TRBD2 (9 bases). V lost 0 bases and J 3 bases, leaving 24 bases between the germline ends. This CDR3 region has 19 residues. CDR1 SGHVS and CDR2 FNYEAQ come from the germline V gene. The CDR3 is CASSLATDRAGTSHYEQYF. CDR3 nucleotide sequence: TGTGCCAGCAGCTTAGCGACGGACAGGGCCGGGACTAGCCACTACGAGCAGTACTTC.

This clonotype has only a few counts. The chain has TRBV20-1 and TRBJ2-7, with 8 bases matching TRBD2. J lost 4 bases, V lost 5 bases, and 4 bases had no gene match. Germline values: CDR1 DFQATT, CDR2 SNEGSKA (reference sequence). The CDR3 consists of 12 residues. CDR3 sequence reads: CSAGTSEYEQYF. CDR3 coding DNA: TGCAGTGCTGGGACTAGTGAGTACGAGCAGTACTTC.

The J gene is TRBJ1-4, the V gene TRBV20-1, with D perhaps matching TRBD1 (6 bases). V was shortened by 0 bases and J by 7 bases, with 15 bases between the two germline ends. Germline CDR1 reads DFQATT; CDR2 reads SNEGSKA (reference sequence). CDR3 length: 15 residues. The CDR3 nucleotides are TGCAGTGCTAGAGATTCGACAAGGGGGTCTGAAAAACTGTTTTTT. Translating it yields CSARDSTRGSEKLFF.

This clonotype occurred many times. V is TRBV3-1 and J is TRBJ2-1; D gene uncertain. The V gene's germline CDR1 is LGHDT and CDR2 YNNKEL (reference sequence). There are 11 residues in the CDR3. V was shortened by 3 bases and J by 12 bases, with 9 bases between the two germline ends. CDR3 DNA: TGTGCCAGCAGCCACTCTGGGTCGCAGTTCTTC. It encodes CASSHSGSQFF.

In this sample, this clonotype turned up many times. This CDR3 reads CASSILRGEPLHF. CDR3 coding DNA: TGTGCCAGCAGCATCCTTCGGGGTGAACCCCTCCACTTT. This chain links TRBV7-9 with TRBJ1-6; D ambiguous. The V end was cut by 5 bases, the J end by 12 bases, with 14 bases between. CDR1 is SEHNR, CDR2 FQNEAQ, per germline (reference sequence). The CDR3 contains 13 residues. The full variable domain, with the rest looked up from reference TRBV7-9 and TRBJ1-6, is DTGVSQNPRHKITKRGQNVTFRCDPISEHNRLYWYRQTLGQGPEFLTYFQNEAQLEKSRLLSDRFSAERPKGSFSTLEIQRTEQGDSAMYLCASSILRGEPLHFGNGTRLTVT.

In its sample, this clonotype was seen many times. The chain couples TRBV5-1 to TRBJ2-7; 7 bases line up with TRBD2. Trimming removed 0 bases from V and 2 bases from J; junction bases left unmatched: 8. The length of the CDR3 is 16 residues. Germline V gene sequence: CDR1 SGHRS, CDR2 YFSETQ. The CDR3 spells CASSLVPSGSTYEQYF. The CDR3 bases are TGCGCCAGCAGCTTGGTACCTAGCGGCTCAACCTACGAGCAGTACTTC.

Of note for this clonotype: This may stem from a read error, because a much larger clone lies one nucleotide away. The chain couples TRBV11-3 to TRBJ2-1; D is possibly TRBD2 (5 bases). The germline V gene has CDR1 SGHNT and CDR2 YENEEA. The CDR3 has 16 residues. This CDR3 is CASSLEAVSSYNEQSF. The CDR3 DNA reads TGTGCCAGCAGCTTAGAAGCGGTCAGCTCCTACAATGAGCAGTCCTTC.

At least ten counts were recorded for this clonotype. V and J are TRBV12-3 or TRBV12-4 and TRBJ2-2, with D possibly TRBD1 on 6 matching bases. The CDR3 is made up of 14 amino acids. V lost 5 bases, J lost 3 bases, and 10 bases lay in between. The CDR3 DNA sequence: TGTGCCAGCAGTGACAGGCTCTACACCGGGGAGCTGTTTTTT. Residues: CASSDRLYTGELFF.

This clonotype was seen many times. The rearrangement joins TRBV12-3 or TRBV12-4 to TRBJ2-1; 12 bases are a match to TRBD1. J was trimmed by 9 bases and V by 8 bases; bases with no gene match: 5. The CDR3 is made up of 13 amino acids. The CDR3 spells CASRDRGRGEQFF. CDR3 coding DNA: TGTGCCAGCCGGGACAGGGGGCGCGGTGAGCAGTTCTTC.

This clonotype was counted many times. This rearrangement joins TRBV29-1 to TRBJ2-3, with 13 nucleotides matching TRBD2. Germline V gene data show CDR1 as SQVTM and CDR2 as ANQGSEA. The CDR3 extends over 15 amino acids. The V and J ends lost 4 bases and 4 bases, in that order; junction bases with no gene match: 5. Here the CDR3 reads CSVVRTSGSADTQYF. In DNA form, the CDR3 reads TGCAGCGTTGTTCGGACTAGCGGGAGTGCAGATACGCAGTATTTT.

This clonotype was observed at least ten times. The chain is built from TRBV5-1 and TRBJ2-2; maybe TRBD1 (6 bases). Trimming removed 4 bases from V and 1 base from J, with 8 bases in between. CDR3 size: 14 residues. Germline lookup yields CDR1 SGHRS and CDR2 YFSETQ. Here the CDR3 reads CASSTGQNTGELFF. The CDR3 DNA reads TGCGCCAGCAGCACGGGACAGAACACCGGGGAGCTGTTTTTT.

At least ten counts were recorded for this clonotype. V gene TRBV30 combines with J gene TRBJ2-7, with 7 bases matching TRBD1. The CDR3 covers 13 residues. Germline CDR1 is GTSNPN and CDR2 is SVGIG (reference sequence). After removal of 4 bases from V and 2 bases from J, the junction contained 5 bases not matched to a gene. The DNA for the CDR3 is TGTGCCTGGATGAAGGGGGCAGCCTACGAGCAGTACTTC. Protein: CAWMKGAAYEQYF.

Many counts were recorded for this clonotype. The chain joins TRBV7-9 to TRBJ2-7; perhaps D is TRBD1 or TRBD2 (6 bases each). The V and J ends lost 4 bases and 0 bases respectively, with 13 bases between them. This CDR3 region has 15 residues. The germline gives CDR1 SEHNR, CDR2 FQNEAQ (reference sequence). The DNA of the CDR3 is TGTGCCAGCAGCTCCGGTTGGGGGGCCTCCTACGAGCAGTACTTC. Amino acid sequence: CASSSGWGASYEQYF.

This clonotype appeared many times. J is TRBJ1-5 and V is TRBV28; no clear D. The ends were cut back, 8 bases at V and 2 bases at J, with 10 bases in the middle. This CDR3 spans 13 amino acids. Germline lookup yields CDR1 MDHEN and CDR2 SYDVKM. CDR3 protein: CASWEVGNQPQHF. The CDR3 DNA follows: TGTGCCAGCTGGGAAGTTGGCAATCAGCCCCAGCATTTT. The variable domain in full, completed from reference TRBV28 and TRBJ1-5, reads DVKVTQSSRYLVKRTGEKVFLECVQDMDHENMFWYRQDPGLGLRLIYFSYDVKMKEKGDIPEGYSVSREKKERFSLILESASTNQTSMYLCASWEVGNQPQHFGDGTRLSIL.

Ten or more counts support this clonotype. The chain couples TRBV20-1 to TRBJ2-7, with 9 bases fitting TRBD2. The CDR3 covers 15 residues. CDR1 and CDR2 (germline): DFQATT, SNEGSKA (reference sequence). V shed 2 bases, J shed 4 bases, and the junction held 9 bases outside the gene matches. CDR3 amino acids: CSARLGASGIYEQYF. CDR3 nucleotides: TGCAGTGCTAGATTGGGGGCTAGCGGGATTTACGAGCAGTACTTC.

This clonotype was recorded many times. This chain uses TRBV7-2 with TRBJ1-1; the D is unclear. Between the trimmed V and J ends, which lost 2 bases and 6 bases, there was a span of 10 bases. CDR3 length equals 13 residues. From germline, CDR1 is SGHTA and CDR2 FQGNSA. The CDR3 region is CASSLLDPPEAFF. CDR3 in DNA: TGTGCCAGCAGCTTATTGGACCCCCCTGAAGCTTTCTTT.

This clonotype was detected many times. This chain uses TRBV25-1 with TRBJ1-2; D perhaps matches TRBD1 (5 bases). CDR1 and CDR2 (germline): MGHDK, SYGVNS. The CDR3 totals 13 residues. V lost 6 bases, J lost 4 bases, and 12 bases lay in between. The CDR3 nucleotides are TGTGCCAGCAGCCCCGGACACCTCTATGGCTACACCTTC. This gives the protein CASSPGHLYGYTF.

In its sample, this clonotype was seen many times. CDR3 region: CASSQDSLADDTQYF. As DNA, the CDR3 is TGCGCCAGCAGCCAAGACAGCCTAGCGGACGATACGCAGTATTTT. The chain carries TRBV4-1 and TRBJ2-3; 7 bases line up with TRBD2. Germline CDR1 is MGHRA and CDR2 is YSYEKL. V gave up 0 bases and J gave up 6 bases; unmatched junction bases: 6. The CDR3 loop spans 15 amino acids.

Here the CDR3 reads CASSDHRAPYQETQYF. The CDR3 nucleotides read TGTGCCAGCAGTGACCACAGGGCTCCGTACCAAGAGACCCAGTACTTC. This chain links TRBV6-2 or TRBV6-3 with TRBJ2-5; possibly TRBD1 for D (6 bases). Trimming stripped 5 bases from V and 0 bases from J, with 16 bases between. In germline, CDR1 is MNHEY, CDR2 SVGEGT. The CDR3 is 16 amino acids.

This clonotype was picked up many times. The gene calls are TRBV6-2 or TRBV6-3 and TRBJ1-1; TRBD1 aligns across 7 bases. Germline V gene data show CDR1 as MNHEY and CDR2 as SVGEGT. This CDR3 comprises 16 residues. The V gene end was trimmed by 7 bases and the J gene end by 0 bases; junction bases not matched to a gene: 11. CDR3 DNA sequence: TGTGCCAGCACCACTCGGTGGACAGGCATGAACACTGAAGCTTTCTTT. Protein product: CASTTRWTGMNTEAFF.

Many counts were recorded for this clonotype. The chain uses TRBV5-1 and TRBJ2-5, with 7 bases fitting TRBD1. The CDR3 is 16 amino acids. V dropped 4 bases and J dropped 3; count of bases not matched to a gene: 12. Germline values: CDR1 SGHRS, CDR2 YFSETQ. CDR3 bases: TGCGCCAGCAGCCCCAATCCCACAGGGGATGAAGAGACCCAGTACTTC. Protein: CASSPNPTGDEETQYF.

This clonotype was observed at least ten times. The chain employs TRBV20-1 and TRBJ1-5; tentative D call: TRBD1 (6 bases). The germline V gene has CDR1 DFQATT and CDR2 SNEGSKA (reference sequence). Trimming stripped 3 bases from V and 9 bases from J, with 15 bases between. The CDR3 is made up of 13 amino acids. This CDR3 is CSARGGGLTPQHF. CDR3 sequence (DNA): TGCAGTGCTAGGGGAGGGGGATTGACGCCCCAGCATTTT.